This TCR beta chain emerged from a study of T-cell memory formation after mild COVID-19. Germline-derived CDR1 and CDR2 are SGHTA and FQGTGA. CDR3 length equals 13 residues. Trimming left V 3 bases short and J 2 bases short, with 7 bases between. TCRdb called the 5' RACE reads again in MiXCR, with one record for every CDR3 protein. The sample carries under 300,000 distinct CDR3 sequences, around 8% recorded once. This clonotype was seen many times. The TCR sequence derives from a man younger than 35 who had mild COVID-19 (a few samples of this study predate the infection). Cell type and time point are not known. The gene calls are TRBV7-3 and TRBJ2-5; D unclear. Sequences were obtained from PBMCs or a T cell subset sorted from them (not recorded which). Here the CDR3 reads CASSFIPQETQYF. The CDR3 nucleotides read TGTGCCAGCAGCTTTATCCCGCAAGAGACCCAGTACTTC.